The entry below gives a single T cell receptor (beta chain) sequence along with its context. Assay: immunoSEQ multiplex PCR; the TCRdb copy retains only in-frame clones and omits some. The table has 180,000 or so clones, roughly 93% seen once; the top ten hold 0.065% to 0.07%. This entry comes from a study of shared clonotypes between healthy human individuals. This receptor was obtained from a woman aged 25 to 45 in good health. The sample comprised naive CD4+ T cells sorted from blood. The subset here: CD45RA+ positively selected.

The CDR3 loop is CSANRGLGYTF. The DNA of the CDR3 is TGCAGTGCGAACAGGGGGCTTGGCTACACCTTC. The V and J genes are TRBV20-1 and TRBJ1-2; 9 bases are a match to TRBD1. V was pared by 6 bases and J by 7 bases, with 3 bases of the junction left unmatched. The germline V gene has CDR1 DFQATT and CDR2 SNEGSKA (reference sequence). The CDR3 length is 11 residues.